The clone carrying this T cell receptor beta chain was detected only a few times. Antigen: not known. These data belong to a study of T-cell memory formation after mild COVID-19. Study summary: Each donor largely had its own TCR clusters. Regarding the study as a whole: Proof of SARS-CoV-2 specificity was absent for the second-wave clones that crested on day 37.

From 5'RACE with constant-segment primers came TCR alpha and TCR beta cDNA libraries that carried sample barcodes and UMIs. MiXCR, applied by TCRdb to the 5' RACE reads, yields one record per CDR3 protein. The data contain 300,000 to 400,000 distinct CDR3 sequences, around 27% of them singletons. Material: PBMCs or a T cell subset sorted from them (not recorded which). The clonotype originates from an adult woman who had mild COVID-19 (a few samples of this study predate the infection). Cell type and time point are not known.

The CDR3 loop is CASSPRTQYGYTF. The CDR3 DNA reads as TGTGCCAGCAGTCCCCGGACACAGTATGGCTACACCTTC. The V gene is TRBV6-6, the J gene TRBJ1-2, with D possibly being TRBD1 (5 bases). Germline lookup yields CDR1 MNHNY and CDR2 SVGAGI (reference sequence). Trimming took off 5 bases at V and 5 bases at J, with 12 bases between the two ends. This CDR3 has 13 residues.